This TCR beta chain was identified in a study of T-cell memory formation after mild COVID-19 (dated by TCRdb to about 2021). Broadly, across the study: TCR sequence clusters from the two donors were found to be largely donor specific. T-cell clones expanding and contracting after mild COVID-19 in a couple of donors were tracked by longitudinal TCRalpha and TCRbeta repertoire sequencing. The cohort comprised two young, previously healthy adult volunteers, one female and one male.

Notes on this clonotype: The specificity of this receptor is unknown. Base qualities are not recorded, but no much larger clone differs from it by a single base.

The research as a whole found: Only two mild cases were covered by the study, and larger cohorts that include severe cases with pre-infection samples were considered necessary. The second-wave clones that peaked on day 37 were not confirmed to be SARS-CoV-2 specific. Some responding clones were detected in pre-infection memory, suggesting pre-existing cross-reactive memory T cells joined the SARS-CoV-2 response. Contracting CD4+ clones appeared mostly in the CM and EM memory subsets, whereas CD8+ clones were enriched in EMRA. Clones contracting from day 15 to 85 had balanced CD4/CD8 phenotypes, while a second wave expanding from day 15 to 37 was biased towards CD4+.

Instrument on record: Illumina NovaSeq 6000. TCRalpha and TCRbeta cDNA libraries were built by 5'RACE with constant-segment primers, adding sample barcodes and unique molecular identifiers. RNA was extracted from every sample with Trizol reagent. Library amplification was performed in two PCR steps, and a second sample barcode and Illumina TruSeq adapters were introduced in the second step. Sequencing of libraries was performed on an Illumina NovaSeq with 2 x 150 bp paired-end reads. Turning to the authors' computational methods: Demultiplexing of reads and collapsing into UMI-guided consensus sequences were performed with migec v1.2.7. With mixcr v2.1.11, UMI consensuses were aligned to TRA and TRB V and J templates and assembled into clonotypes. Clonotypes were classified as expanded or contracted when called significant by both edgeR and NoisET, with noise models trained on biological replicates. For edgeR calls, a false discovery rate-adjusted p below 0.01 and a log2 fold-change threshold of 1 were applied. As an exploratory analysis of dynamics, max-normalized trajectories of the 1000 most abundant clonotypes were examined with PCA combined with hierarchical clustering. Each responding clone was given a CD4 or CD8 phenotype based on the CD4+ and CD8+ repertoires, which had been sequenced separately. Through fastp at Q25 and MiXCR, TCRdb rebuilt clones from the public reads, retaining in-frame beta chains. Here each entry gathers all rows of one CDR3 protein and keeps the most common genes and DNA. The V and J calls follow TCRdb's processing rather than the paper's. This sample has about 400,000 distinct CDR3 sequences in its table, and roughly 26% of those were observed once. Around 8.7% of the sample comes from the top ten.

CDR1 and CDR2 are drawn from the germline V gene (reference sequence): LGHDT, YNNKEL. The CDR3 runs 17 amino acids, cysteine and phenylalanine included. Only CDR3 DNA is held: 51 bases, read in frame from base 1. Trimming accounts for 0 bases at V and 2 bases at J, while the number of junction bases matched to no gene is 7. Ficoll-Paque density gradient centrifugation was the method used to isolate PBMCs. Sequenced sample: PBMCs or a T cell subset sorted from them (not recorded which). The V gene is TRBV3-1 and the J gene is TRBJ2-3, with 8 middle bases fitting TRBD2. This sequence was found in an adult woman who had mild COVID-19 (a few samples of this study predate the infection). The sample titles of this study are shuffled in the database, so cell type and time point are left out; the donor was told from shared clones. The sequenced DNA is TGTGCCAGCAGCCAAGACGGGCTAGCGGGCTCCACAGATACGCAGTATTTT. This codes for CASSQDGLAGSTDTQYF.